These T cell receptor beta chains were read from a single sample in a study of cytomegalovirus exposure and HLA in healthy donors. Libraries were prepared by immunoSEQ multiplex PCR; TCRdb keeps only in-frame clonotypes and omits some of them. The top ten clones hold roughly 0.71% of a sample with hundreds of thousands of clones, 65% to 85% of them seen once. Sequences were obtained from PBMCs. The receptors derive from a boy younger than 10 in good health and CMV-seronegative. Each CDR3 is given with its conserved first and last residue. The D gene is left open where the match is weak. Clone size is given for some rows only: seen once, a few or many times, or a class if the clone is expanded.

j_call,d_call,v_call,clone_size,cdr3_aa,cdr3_nt
TRBJ2-1,TRBD2,TRBV27,once,CASSSGLAYGDEQFF,TGTGCCAGCAGTTCGGGACTAGCTTATGGTGATGAGCAGTTCTTC
TRBJ1-6,.,TRBV14,.,CASSQGRENSPLHF,TGTGCCAGCAGCCAAGGTCGGGAGAATTCACCCCTCCACTTT
TRBJ1-5,TRBD1,TRBV4-2,.,CASSQGTGANQPQHF,TGTGCCAGCAGCCAAGGGACAGGGGCCAATCAGCCCCAGCATTTT
TRBJ2-7,.,TRBV7-9,.,CASSRPPGVGYEQYF,TGTGCCAGCAGCCGGCCCCCGGGGGTCGGATACGAGCAGTACTTC
TRBJ1-6,.,TRBV4-2,few,CASSQLGAPNSPLHF,TGTGCCAGCAGCCAATTGGGGGCTCCTAATTCACCCCTCCACTTT
TRBJ2-1,TRBD1,TRBV9,.,CASRGQEPYNEQFF,TGTGCCAGCAGGGGACAGGAACCATACAATGAGCAGTTCTTC
TRBJ2-2,TRBD1,TRBV29-1,.,CSVGQGKTGELFF,TGCAGCGTGGGACAGGGGAAAACCGGGGAGCTGTTTTTT
TRBJ1-2,TRBD1,TRBV6-4,.,CASSDSRTGWKYTF,TGTGCCAGCAGTGACTCTAGGACAGGTTGGAAGTACACCTTC
TRBJ2-3,.,TRBV15,.,CATTGGESTTDTQYF,TGTGCCACCACTGGCGGTGAGTCTACCACAGATACGCAGTATTTT
TRBJ1-1,.,TRBV2,.,CASLTGNTEAFF,TGTGCCAGCTTGACAGGGAACACTGAAGCTTTCTTT
TRBJ2-7,TRBD2,TRBV28,.,CASSLWAGTKSSYEQYF,TGTGCCAGCAGTTTGTGGGCAGGGACTAAATCCTCCTACGAGCAGTACTTC
TRBJ2-4,.,TRBV30,.,CAWSSEGFRLIQYF,TGTGCCTGGAGTTCGGAGGGGTTCCGACTCATTCAGTACTTC
TRBJ2-3,TRBD1,TRBV19,.,CASSIFGTGADTQYF,TGTGCCAGTAGTATCTTCGGGACAGGGGCAGATACGCAGTATTTT
TRBJ2-5,.,TRBV6-5,.,CASSYSNEEETQYF,TGTGCCAGCAGTTACTCGAATGAGGAAGAGACCCAGTACTTC
TRBJ1-2,.,TRBV7-2,.,CASSSGVQGRYGYTF,TGTGCCAGCAGCTCAGGGGTGCAGGGTCGCTATGGCTACACCTTC
TRBJ2-1,TRBD2,TRBV5-1,.,CASSWIWRGGVDEQFF,TGCGCCAGCAGCTGGATCTGGCGGGGGGGCGTCGATGAGCAGTTCTTC
TRBJ1-1,.,TRBV5-6,.,CASSTDLTGPNTEAFF,TGTGCCAGCAGCACCGACCTGACAGGACCGAACACTGAAGCTTTCTTT
TRBJ1-1,.,TRBV19,.,CASSPLNTEAFF,TGTGCCAGTAGTCCTCTGAACACTGAAGCTTTCTTT
TRBJ1-2,.,TRBV6-1,.,CASSEGGQDGYTF,TGTGCCAGCAGTGAAGGGGGGCAGGATGGCTACACCTTC
TRBJ2-7,TRBD2,TRBV7-9,.,CASSLLAGLNEQYF,TGTGCCAGCAGCTTACTAGCGGGACTTAACGAGCAGTACTTC
TRBJ2-7,TRBD1,TRBV27,.,CASSFGQGALEQYF,TGTGCCAGCAGTTTTGGACAGGGGGCTCTGGAGCAGTACTTC
TRBJ1-1,.,TRBV7-9,.,CSSSLDGQGNTEAFF,TGTTCCAGCAGCTTAGACGGTCAGGGAAATACTGAAGCTTTCTTT
TRBJ1-2,.,TRBV30,.,CAWRGGASGYTF,TGTGCCTGGAGGGGAGGAGCGAGTGGCTACACCTTC
TRBJ2-2,.,TRBV5-5,.,CASSPWSTGELFF,TGTGCCAGCAGCCCATGGAGCACCGGGGAGCTGTTTTTT
TRBJ2-1,TRBD2,TRBV6-4,.,CASSDSPLTSGEQFF,TGTGCCAGCAGTGACTCCCCACTGACTAGCGGTGAGCAGTTCTTC
TRBJ1-1,TRBD1,TRBV30,.,CAWVGTAGTEAFF,TGTGCCTGGGTAGGGACAGCCGGGACTGAAGCTTTCTTT
TRBJ1-4,.,TRBV2,.,CASSEPEGGRREKLFF,TGTGCCAGCAGTGAACCGGAGGGCGGGAGAAGGGAAAAACTGTTTTTT
TRBJ2-5,TRBD2,TRBV30,.,CAWRGAGGKETQYF,TGTGCCTGGAGAGGAGCGGGAGGGAAAGAGACCCAGTACTTC